This TCR beta chain appears in the sequencing data of a study of blood T cell repertoires in COVID-19. Study details: Sites across the United States, Italy and Spain contributed samples from acute and convalescent COVID-19.

This clone occurred once. The CDR3 contains 19 residues. V was pared by 3 bases and J by 0 bases, with 9 bases of the junction left unmatched. The germline CDR1 and CDR2 sequences are SGHTA and FQGTGA. In the study's own analysis: Using reference gene primer amplification, nucleated cell counts were estimated. The repertoire was sequenced with immunoSEQ multiplex PCR; TCRdb's copy has only in-frame clones and lacks some. V, J and clone size are taken as reported in that table, and D and trimming were inferred from the DNA itself. The sample includes 250,000 to 350,000 clones, about 81% of them seen just once.

This clonotype originated in a human donor with COVID-19, enrolled during active disease. The donor label of this sample is uncertain. Sequences were obtained from peripheral blood. The chain carries TRBV7-3 and TRBJ2-6, with 9 bases identical to TRBD2. CDR3 residues: CASSFRGGAALSGANVLTF. In DNA form, the CDR3 reads TGTGCCAGCAGCTTCCGCGGGGGGGCTGCCCTCTCTGGGGCCAACGTCCTGACTTTC.